This passage covers 7 T cell receptor beta chains from one sample sequenced in a study of PD-L1 blockade in urothelial cancer. Profiling relied on immunoSEQ multiplex PCR, and the TCRdb table lists in-frame clones only, not all of them. The sample yields around 26,000 clones, 65% to 90% seen once. Sample: PBMCs, taken around atezolizumab (anti-PD-L1) treatment. These receptors were collected from a man in his sixties with urothelial cancer.

The chain carries TRBV7-3 and TRBJ2-5, with 11 nucleotides matching TRBD2. Losses at the gene ends were 9 bases for V and 5 bases for J; bases not matched to a gene: 5. The length of the CDR3 is 13 residues. Germline V gives CDR1 SGHTA, CDR2 FQGTGA. This chain's CDR3 is CASSGGVRETQYF. The CDR3 DNA reads TGTGCCAGTAGCGGGGGGGTACGGGAGACCCAGTACTTC.

The DNA of the CDR3 is TGCGCCAGCAGCTTGGGGCCAGGGGTCACCGGGGAGCTGTTTTTT. It specifies CASSLGPGVTGELFF. The genes are TRBV5-1 and TRBJ2-2; possible D gene TRBD1, 6 bases. V was trimmed by 0 bases and J by 4 bases, leaving 10 bases between them. The germline CDR1 and CDR2 sequences are SGHRS and YFSETQ. The CDR3 is 15 amino acids. The full variable domain, its missing parts supplied by reference TRBV5-1 and TRBJ2-2, is KAGVTQTPRYLIKTRGQQVTLSCSPISGHRSVSWYQQTPGQGLQFLFEYFSETQRNKGNFPGRFSGRQFSNSRSEMNVSTLELGDSALYLCASSLGPGVTGELFFGEGSRLTVL.

J is TRBJ2-1 and V is TRBV19, with TRBD1 matching over 10 bases. The CDR3 length is 13 residues. Germline V lookup: CDR1 LNHDA, CDR2 SQIVND (reference sequence). Trimming at V came to 3 bases and at J to 14 bases, leaving 7 bases not matched to a gene. Here the CDR3 reads CASSINPGQGKFF. The CDR3 nucleotides are TGTGCCAGTAGTATTAACCCGGGACAGGGGAAGTTCTTC.

The genes are TRBV27 and TRBJ2-7; 12 nucleotides match TRBD2. The trim removed 6 bases at V and 4 bases at J, leaving 13 bases unmatched. Per germline, CDR1 MNHEY and CDR2 SMNVEV (reference sequence). This CDR3 is 17 amino acids long. CDR3 sequence (DNA): TGTGCCAGCAGATCTACACTCACTAGCGGGAGGCGGTACGAGCAGTACTTC. It encodes CASRSTLTSGRRYEQYF.

The rearrangement links TRBV6-6 to TRBJ2-2; possibly TRBD1 for D (6 bases). Trimming removed 9 bases at V and 4 bases at J, with 15 bases between. The CDR3 spans 14 residues. The germline V gene has CDR1 MNHNY and CDR2 SVGAGI (reference sequence). CDR3 region: CASREQGTTGELFF. CDR3 DNA sequence: TGTGCCAGTAGGGAACAGGGAACCACCGGGGAGCTGTTTTTT.

The count of this clone is one. The gene calls are TRBV9 and TRBJ1-2; 7 bases line up with TRBD1. Germline CDR1 is SGDLS and CDR2 is YYNGEE. This CDR3 comprises 13 residues. Trimming took 3 bases from V and 5 from J; bases not matched to a gene: 4. DNA of the CDR3: TGTGCCAGCAGCGCACAGGGGTGGTATGGCTACACCTTC. This sequence encodes CASSAQGWYGYTF.

V usage is TRBV4-1 and J usage is TRBJ2-5; D is unclear. This CDR3 contains 13 residues. Trimming took off 2 bases at V and 4 bases at J, with 8 bases between the two ends. Per the germline V gene, CDR1 is MGHRA and CDR2 is YSYEKL. CDR3: CASSQRSRETQYF. CDR3 sequence (DNA): TGCGCCAGCAGCCAACGGAGCCGAGAGACCCAGTACTTC.